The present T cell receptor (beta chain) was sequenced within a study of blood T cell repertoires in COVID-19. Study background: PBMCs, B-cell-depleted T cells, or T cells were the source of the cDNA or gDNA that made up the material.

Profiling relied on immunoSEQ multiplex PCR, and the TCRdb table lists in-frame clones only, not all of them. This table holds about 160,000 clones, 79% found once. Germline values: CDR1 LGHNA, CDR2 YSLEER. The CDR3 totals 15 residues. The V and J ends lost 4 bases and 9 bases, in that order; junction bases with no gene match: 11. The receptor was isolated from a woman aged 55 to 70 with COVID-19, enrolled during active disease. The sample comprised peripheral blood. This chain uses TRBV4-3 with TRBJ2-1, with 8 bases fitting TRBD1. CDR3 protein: CASSPSPTGVREQFF. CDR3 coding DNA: TGCGCCAGCAGCCCCTCCCCGACAGGGGTACGTGAGCAGTTCTTC.